This T cell receptor beta chain was observed in a study of early T cells in non-severe SARS-CoV-2 infection. Germline values: CDR1 LNHNV, CDR2 YYDKDF (reference sequence). The CDR3 is 18 amino acids. Between the trimmed V and J ends, which lost 1 base and 0 bases, there was a span of 16 bases. TCRdb recomputed calls from the 5' RACE reads with MiXCR, one row per CDR3 protein. Of 70,000 to 95,000 distinct CDR3 sequences listed, about 15% were seen once; the top ten hold about 0.58%. The specimen sequenced was whole blood. This TCR was recovered from an adult who was a healthcare worker with PCR-confirmed SARS-CoV-2 infection or an uninfected control (not recorded which). This rearrangement joins TRBV15 to TRBJ1-5; D unclear. The CDR3 region is CATSRVPPSVISNQPQHF. CDR3 sequence (DNA): TGTGCCACCAGCAGAGTTCCGCCCTCCGTGATTAGCAATCAGCCCCAGCATTTT.